This T cell receptor beta chain was retrieved from a study of blood T cell repertoires in COVID-19 (TCRdb year 2020). At the level of the whole study: The collaborator samples originated in the United States, Italy and Spain and spanned the acute and convalescent phases of COVID-19. The prospective study material was composed of cDNA or gDNA derived from T cells, B-cell-depleted T cells, or PBMCs. The dataset comprised deeply sampled blood TCRbeta repertoires from subjects exposed to, actively infected with, or recovered from COVID-19. The repertoires were released in a freely available public database meant as a resource for research on the immune response to SARS-CoV-2. The samples were drawn from the first 160 participants of the ongoing ImmuneRACE study and from 950 to 1,500 subjects provided by 6 global collaborators. The sample metadata nearly always contained a de-identified subject ID, COVID-19 status, age in years and sex. Where HLA class I and class II types were available, the types were taken from metadata supplied by the sample provider, not from assay-based typing.

Summary of the overall study and its limitations: Clinical and demographic metadata were provided uncurated, with the amount varying by source and participant.

As for this clone: Its antigen is still unknown. No base quality values were provided; no much bigger clone lies one nucleotide off.

Each collaborating institution followed its own protocols to collect whole blood in K2EDTA tubes. For TCRbeta analysis, collaborators shipped samples in one of three forms: frozen whole blood, isolated PBMCs, or DNA extracted from either of those sample types. From the cysteine through the phenylalanine, the CDR3 covers 14 amino acids. CDR3 DNA only is kept here, 42 bases in frame from base 1. The germline V gene provides CDR1 SNHLY and CDR2 FYNNEI. V and J lose 2 bases and 2 bases, and a span of 10 bases separates them. The immunoSEQ Assay, a bias-controlled multiplex PCR, was used to amplify TCRbeta CDR3 regions from genomic DNA. For the original study's pipeline: The number of nucleated cells in each sample was estimated by amplification of reference gene primers within the assay. Sequence reads were collapsed and filtered to measure the absolute abundance of every unique TCRbeta CDR3 rearrangement. Productive Simpson clonality was computed per sample as the square root of Simpson's diversity index over productive rearrangements. In TCRdb, the immuneACCESS table is reduced to in-frame sequences with V and J assigned. These tables do not hold every clone; where another copy was compared, an unresolved V gene accounts for under half, and the others remain unexplained. That table supplies the V and J calls and clone size; D and trimming were determined from the DNA. The table for this sample lists around 16,000 clones; about 80% of them were counted only once. The ten top clones hold about 9% of the sample.

The V and J segments used are TRBV2 and TRBJ2-7; the D region possibly corresponds to TRBD1 (6 bases align). The TCR comes from a human donor in a cohort sampled during active COVID-19. Sequences were obtained from peripheral blood. The sequence in DNA is TGTGCCAGCAGTGAACTGGGACACCCCTACGAGCAGTACTTC. Its protein product is CASSELGHPYEQYF.